The TCR beta chain described here comes from a study of shared clonotypes between healthy human individuals. Clones were read by immunoSEQ multiplex PCR, and TCRdb kept only the in-frame ones, dropping some. The repertoire holds just over 2,000,000 clones, with 95% as singletons. The CDR3 is 14 residues long. Germline CDR1 MNHNY, CDR2 SVGAGI (reference sequence). V lost 4 bases, J lost 8 bases, and 7 bases stayed unmatched. Sample: naive CD4+ T cells sorted from blood. The subset denotes: CD45RA+ positively selected. The chain combines TRBV6-6 with TRBJ1-4; 7 bases match TRBD1. The TCR comes from a man aged 18-30 years in good health. The CDR3 reads CASSSGGKSEKLFF. The DNA of the CDR3 is TGTGCCAGCAGTTCAGGGGGGAAAAGCGAAAAACTGTTTTTT.